These 25 T cell receptor beta chains originate from one sample sequenced in a study of beta chain features in type 1 diabetes (dated by TCRdb to 2016 to 2018). Library preparation used the immunoSEQ multiplex PCR assay. The High Capacity cDNA Reverse Transcription Kit was used to reverse transcribe all of the isolated RNA, meaning that expressed TCRB transcripts were what got sequenced. Sourced from immuneACCESS, this table was stored by TCRdb with only in-frame sequences that have V and J called. A share of the clones is absent; for the studies checked, an unresolved V gene accounts for under half, and the remainder has no known explanation. This sample has about 320,000 clones in its table, and 12% to 15% of those were observed once. Together, the top ten hold about 6.7% of the sample. Specimen: central memory CD4+ T cells from blood. These receptors originate from a man between 25 and 39 years old in good health.

This clone was found many times. The V call is TRBV18, the J call TRBJ2-4, with D unresolved. The CDR3 extends over 13 amino acids. CDR1 is KGHSH and CDR2 is LQKENI in the germline V gene. V lost 6 bases and J 6 bases, leaving 12 bases between the germline ends. CDR3 sequence: CASSPYEANIQYF. CDR3 bases: TGTGCCAGCTCCCCCTACGAGGCAAACATTCAGTACTTC.

The chain uses TRBV9 and TRBJ2-3, with 12 bases aligning to TRBD2. V dropped 7 bases and J dropped 6; count of bases not matched to a gene: 6. CDR1 is SGDLS and CDR2 is YYNGEE in the germline V gene. The CDR3 sequence is 14 residues long. The CDR3 DNA follows: TGTGCCAGCTCAACTAGCGGGAGGTTGGATACGCAGTATTTT. It specifies CASSTSGRLDTQYF.

The rearrangement joins TRBV6-1 to TRBJ1-2, with D possibly being TRBD1 (5 bases). There are 13 residues in the CDR3. Germline CDR1 MNHNS, CDR2 SASEGT. V shed 4 bases and J shed 4 bases, with 10 bases lying between them. For the CDR3, the DNA is TGTGCCAGCAGTGCTTCAGGGACCTATGGCTACACCTTC. It encodes CASSASGTYGYTF.

The gene calls are TRBV6-1 and TRBJ2-1, with 9 bases aligning to TRBD2. CDR1 MNHNS and CDR2 SASEGT come from the germline V gene. CDR3 length: 15 residues. V trimming: 2 bases; J trimming: 6 bases; junction bases outside the gene matches: 5. The CDR3 coding sequence is TGTGCCAGCAGTGAAAGGAGCGGGGGGATCAATGAGCAGTTCTTC. This gives the protein CASSERSGGINEQFF.

The V gene is TRBV7-8, the J gene TRBJ2-3; TRBD2 is a possible D gene (6 bases). CDR1 and CDR2 (germline): SGHVS, FQNEAQ. The V gene lost 4 bases and the J gene lost 3 bases, with 11 bases spanning the gap. CDR3 length: 14 residues. The DNA of the CDR3 is TGTGCCAGCAGCTCCGGGAGTCGTACAGATACGCAGTATTTT. This sequence encodes CASSSGSRTDTQYF. The full variable domain, with the rest looked up from reference TRBV7-8 and TRBJ2-3, is GAGVSQSPRYKVAKRGQDVALRCDPISGHVSLFWYQQALGQGPEFLTYFQNEAQLDKSGLPSDRFFAERPEGSVSTLKIQRTQQEDSAVYLCASSSGSRTDTQYFGPGTRLTVL.

The chain is built from TRBV5-6 and TRBJ1-1; no definite D call. The germline gives CDR1 SGHDT, CDR2 YYEEEE. V gave up 4 bases and J gave up 3 bases, with 10 bases separating them. The CDR3 is 13 residues long. The DNA of the CDR3 is TGTGCCAGCAGCCCATTGGGGTACACTGAAGCTTTCTTT. It translates to CASSPLGYTEAFF. Full variable domain (missing parts from reference TRBV5-6 and TRBJ1-1): DAGVTQSPTHLIKTRGQQVTLRCSPKSGHDTVSWYQQALGQGPQFIFQYYEEEERQRGNFPDRFSGHQFPNYSSELNVNALLLGDSALYLCASSPLGYTEAFFGQGTRLTVV.

J is TRBJ1-5 and V is TRBV6-1, with 8 bases that match TRBD1. The CDR3 loop spans 15 amino acids. Per the germline V gene, CDR1 is MNHNS and CDR2 is SASEGT. With 9 bases clipped from V and 5 bases from J, the junction kept 12 bases outside the gene matches. The CDR3 reads CARRTGKNTDQPQHF. CDR3 in DNA: TGTGCCAGACGGACAGGGAAAAATACCGATCAGCCCCAGCATTTT.

This clone has only a few counts. The genes are TRBV18 and TRBJ1-3; D unclear. Germline assignment: CDR1 KGHSH and CDR2 LQKENI. The V and J ends lost 4 bases and 4 bases respectively, with 11 bases between them. The CDR3 length is 14 residues. The CDR3 loop is CASSRSAEGNTIYF. CDR3 DNA: TGTGCCAGCTCACGGTCAGCAGAAGGAAACACCATATATTTT.

This sequence joins TRBV19 and TRBJ1-2; tentatively, D is TRBD1 (6 bases). Germline V CDR1 and CDR2: LNHDA, SQIVND (reference sequence). Trimming took off 7 bases at V and 1 base at J, with 10 bases between the two ends. There are 13 residues in the CDR3. The CDR3 coding sequence is TGTGCCAGTAACGGCAGGGGTAACTATGGCTACACCTTC. This sequence encodes CASNGRGNYGYTF. Drawing the rest from reference TRBV19 and TRBJ1-2, the complete variable domain is DGGITQSPKYLFRKEGQNVTLSCEQNLNHDAMYWYRQDPGQGLRLIYYSQIVNDFQKGDIAEGYSVSREKKESFPLTVTSAQKNPTAFYLCASNGRGNYGYTFGSGTRLTVV.

This clone has just a few counts. The rearrangement uses TRBV9 and TRBJ2-3, with TRBD1 matching over 9 bases. Germline V gene sequence: CDR1 SGDLS, CDR2 YYNGEE. This CDR3 region has 16 residues. J gave up 3 bases and V 5 bases, and 10 bases lay outside the gene matches. The CDR3 DNA sequence: TGTGCCAGCAGTCGAGGGGGGACAGGGATGACAGATACGCAGTATTTT. It codes for CASSRGGTGMTDTQYF.

This clone was counted only a few times. CDR3 DNA: TGCAGCGGGGGTACGACCGGGCGACAGACCCAGTACTTC. Translation: CSGGTTGRQTQYF. The chain uses TRBV29-1 and TRBJ2-5; D not resolved. The ends were cut back, 7 bases at V and 6 bases at J, with 18 bases in the middle. Germline loops: CDR1 SQVTM, CDR2 ANQGSEA. The CDR3 covers 13 residues.

This clone showed up just a few times. The chain links TRBV6-6 to TRBJ1-2; TRBD1 matches 8 bases. Germline CDR1 MNHNY, CDR2 SVGAGI (reference sequence). This CDR3 spans 14 amino acids. The V gene end was trimmed by 5 bases and the J gene end by 5 bases; junction bases not matched to a gene: 7. CDR3 sequence reads: CASSTQGARYGYTF. As DNA, the CDR3 is TGTGCCAGCAGTACCCAGGGGGCCAGATATGGCTACACCTTC.

Only a few counts were recorded for this clone. The chain employs TRBV5-1 and TRBJ2-5, with no clear D. Germline V gene sequence: CDR1 SGHRS, CDR2 YFSETQ. The CDR3 runs 15 residues. The ends were cut back, 4 bases at V and 5 bases at J, with 18 bases in the middle. The CDR3: CASSLAALSGETQYF. The CDR3 DNA reads TGCGCCAGCAGCCTGGCCGCTTTATCGGGCGAGACCCAGTACTTC.

CDR3 amino acids: CASSPTGGIETQYF. The DNA for the CDR3 is TGTGCCAGCAGCCCCACAGGGGGGATAGAGACCCAGTACTTC. The rearrangement links TRBV7-2 to TRBJ2-5; 8 bases align to TRBD1. The trim removed 5 bases at V and 4 bases at J, leaving 6 bases unmatched. The CDR3 runs 14 residues. Germline lookup yields CDR1 SGHTA and CDR2 FQGNSA.

In this sample, this clone turned up a few times. The sample holds other DNA sequences that translate to the same CDR3. The genes are TRBV19 and TRBJ2-1; 7 bases are shared with TRBD1. The V segment lost 3 bases and the J segment 4 bases; nucleotides outside the gene matches: 3. Per the germline V gene, CDR1 is LNHDA and CDR2 is SQIVND (reference sequence). The CDR3 runs 14 residues. CDR3 loop: CASSMRQGYNEQFF. The CDR3 bases are TGTGCCAGTAGTATGCGACAGGGATACAATGAGCAGTTCTTC.

The chain has TRBV6-1 and TRBJ2-1; unclear D gene. The CDR3 is 14 amino acids. Looked up from germline, CDR1 is MNHNS and CDR2 is SASEGT. Deletions cut 5 bases from V and 7 bases from J, with 15 bases between. CDR3 DNA: TGTGCCAGCAGTCCCTACGTGGAAGGGAATGAGCAGTTCTTC. Translated, it gives CASSPYVEGNEQFF.

The chain has TRBV7-2 and TRBJ1-3, with D possibly TRBD1 on 6 matching bases. Per the germline V gene, CDR1 is SGHTA and CDR2 is FQGNSA. CDR3 size: 14 residues. V lost 5 bases and J 7 bases, leaving 15 bases between the germline ends. The CDR3 nucleotides read TGTGCCAGCAGCCCAAACAGGGTCGGGAACACCATATATTTT. It yields the protein CASSPNRVGNTIYF.

The J gene is TRBJ2-5, the V gene TRBV7-6, with unresolved D. V was shortened by 0 bases and J by 1 base, with 3 bases between the two germline ends. Germline V lookup: CDR1 SGHVS, CDR2 FNYEAQ. CDR3 length: 13 residues. The CDR3 DNA reads TGTGCCAGCAGCTTAGCCAGCCAAGAGACCCAGTACTTC. This codes for CASSLASQETQYF.

This clone has just a few counts. The chain carries TRBV7-8 and TRBJ2-2, with D hard to call. The CDR3 length is 19 residues. V dropped 0 bases and J dropped 3 bases, with 20 bases sitting between them. Germline assignment: CDR1 SGHVS and CDR2 FQNEAQ. The CDR3 DNA follows: TGTGCCAGCAGCTTAGCGCAATTACGACTGCTCAGACACACCGGGGAGCTGTTTTTT. Translating it yields CASSLAQLRLLRHTGELFF.

This CDR3 is CASHGQVNQPQHF. Written as DNA, the CDR3 is TGTGCCAGCCACGGACAGGTCAATCAGCCCCAGCATTTT. The chain has TRBV27 and TRBJ1-5; 7 bases match TRBD1. V lost 8 bases, J lost 3 bases, and 4 bases stayed unmatched. The germline gives CDR1 MNHEY, CDR2 SMNVEV (reference sequence). CDR3 size: 13 residues.

A word on this clone: Different DNA sequences within this sample yield the same CDR3. The chain employs TRBV5-4 and TRBJ2-5; D is perhaps TRBD1 (5 bases). Looked up from germline, CDR1 is SGHNT and CDR2 is YYREEE (reference sequence). Trimming took 0 bases from V and 11 from J, leaving 17 bases between them. This CDR3 is built from 14 residues. The CDR3 bases are TGTGCCAGCAGCTTGGACGGGCACCCATGGACACAGTACTTC. It translates to CASSLDGHPWTQYF.

The sample holds a few counts of this clone. The chain links TRBV4-1 to TRBJ2-1, with D perhaps matching TRBD2 (6 bases). The germline V and J ends were trimmed by 1 base and 2 bases, with 9 bases remaining between them. CDR3 length: 15 residues. Germline loops: CDR1 MGHRA, CDR2 YSYEKL. Written as DNA, the CDR3 is TGCGCCAGCAGCCAAGGCCGGGGGACCTACAATGAGCAGTTCTTC. This sequence encodes CASSQGRGTYNEQFF.

This clone showed up just a few times. This chain uses TRBV6-5 with TRBJ2-7; 7 nucleotides match TRBD1. The CDR3 has 15 residues. Trimming took 2 bases from V and 0 from J; bases not matched to a gene: 4. CDR1 and CDR2 (germline): MNHEY, SVGAGI. The CDR3 DNA sequence: TGTGCCAGCAGTTACGACAGGGTCTTCTCCTACGAGCAGTACTTC. Encoded protein: CASSYDRVFSYEQYF.

V usage is TRBV6-1 and J usage is TRBJ1-1; TRBD1 is a possible D gene (6 bases). The length of the CDR3 is 15 residues. Trimming took 3 bases from V and 1 from J, leaving 12 bases between them. The germline CDR1 and CDR2 sequences are MNHNS and SASEGT. The CDR3 here is CASSDRDTGNTEAFF. The DNA of the CDR3 is TGTGCCAGCAGTGATCGGGACACGGGGAACACTGAAGCTTTCTTT.

About this clone itself: The same CDR3 also results from other DNA sequences found in this sample. The V gene is TRBV27, the J gene TRBJ2-3; D gene uncertain. The CDR3 is made up of 13 amino acids. With 3 bases removed from V and 0 bases from J, the gap between germline ends came to 4 bases. Germline loops: CDR1 MNHEY, CDR2 SMNVEV (reference sequence). The CDR3 loop is CASSLTSTDTQYF. The CDR3 nucleotides read TGTGCCAGCAGTTTGACTAGCACAGATACGCAGTATTTT.